This TCR beta chain was sequenced in a study of memory CD4+ T cells and cytomegalovirus serostatus. Single viable CD3+CD4+CD8-CD45RO+ cells were sorted as the memory CD4+ T cells. J gave up 6 bases and V 7 bases, and 10 bases lay outside the gene matches. The CDR3 is 14 amino acids. From germline, CDR1 is SGHRS and CDR2 YFSETQ. Overall study findings and caveats: The CMV-associated TCR signature appears largely within the CD4+ memory repertoire. CD4+ memory repertoires contained about 40% of the roughly 160 reported CMV TCRbeta sequences.

The method was immunoSEQ multiplex PCR; TCRdb's version includes in-frame clones alone and lacks a portion of them. Of 46,000 or so clones in the sample, around 80% were seen once. Details on this clone: Its matching antigen is unknown.

This rearrangement joins TRBV5-1 to TRBJ1-2; 9 nucleotides align to TRBD1. The TCR comes from an adult in good health and CMV-seronegative. The sequencing sample was made of memory CD4+ T cells from blood. This chain's CDR3 is CASAQQGAGNGYTF. CDR3 sequence (DNA): TGCGCCAGCGCCCAACAGGGGGCAGGAAATGGCTACACCTTC.